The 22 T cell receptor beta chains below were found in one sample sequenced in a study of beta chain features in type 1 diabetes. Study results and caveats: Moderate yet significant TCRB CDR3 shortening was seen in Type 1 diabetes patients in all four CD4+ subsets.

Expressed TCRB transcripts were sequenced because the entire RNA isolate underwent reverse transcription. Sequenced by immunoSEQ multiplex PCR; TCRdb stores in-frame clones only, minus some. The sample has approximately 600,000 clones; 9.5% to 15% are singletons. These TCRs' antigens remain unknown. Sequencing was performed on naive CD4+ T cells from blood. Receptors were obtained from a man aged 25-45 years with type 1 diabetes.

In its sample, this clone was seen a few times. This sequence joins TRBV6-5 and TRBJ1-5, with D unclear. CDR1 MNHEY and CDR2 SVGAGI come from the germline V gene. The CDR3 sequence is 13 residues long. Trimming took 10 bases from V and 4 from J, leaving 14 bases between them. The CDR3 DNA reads TGTGCCACCTCTCGGGCTCAAAATCAGCCCCAGCATTTT. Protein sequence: CATSRAQNQPQHF.

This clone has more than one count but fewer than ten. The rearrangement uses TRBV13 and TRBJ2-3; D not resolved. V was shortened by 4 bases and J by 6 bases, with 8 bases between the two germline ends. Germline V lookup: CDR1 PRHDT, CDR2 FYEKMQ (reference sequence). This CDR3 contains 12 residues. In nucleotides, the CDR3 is TGTGCCAGCAGCTACCCTCGGGATACGCAGTATTTT. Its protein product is CASSYPRDTQYF.

CDR3 region: CAIRRETGHNSPLHF. CDR3 DNA sequence: TGTGCCATCCGCCGAGAGACAGGGCATAATTCACCCCTCCACTTT. The genes are TRBV10-3 and TRBJ1-6; 7 bases match TRBD1. After removal of 8 bases from V and 5 bases from J, the junction contained 9 bases not matched to a gene. This CDR3 is 15 amino acids long. Germline loops: CDR1 ENHRY, CDR2 SYGVKD.

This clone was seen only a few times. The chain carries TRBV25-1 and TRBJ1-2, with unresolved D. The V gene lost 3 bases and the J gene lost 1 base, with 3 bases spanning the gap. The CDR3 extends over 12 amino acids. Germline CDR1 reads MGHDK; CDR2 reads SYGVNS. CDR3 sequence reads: CASSDNNYGYTF. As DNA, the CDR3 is TGTGCCAGCAGTGACAATAACTATGGCTACACCTTC.

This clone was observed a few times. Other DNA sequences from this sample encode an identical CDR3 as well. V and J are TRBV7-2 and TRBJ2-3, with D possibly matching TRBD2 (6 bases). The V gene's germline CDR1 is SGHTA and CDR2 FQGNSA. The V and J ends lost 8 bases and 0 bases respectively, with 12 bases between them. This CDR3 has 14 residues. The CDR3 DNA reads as TGTGCCAGCTCCTCGGGACTCAGCACAGATACGCAGTATTTT. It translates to CASSSGLSTDTQYF.

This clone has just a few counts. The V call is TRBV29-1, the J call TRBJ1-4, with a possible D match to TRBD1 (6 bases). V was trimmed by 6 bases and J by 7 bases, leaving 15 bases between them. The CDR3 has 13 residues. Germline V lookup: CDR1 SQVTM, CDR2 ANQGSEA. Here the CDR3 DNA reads TGCAGCGTGGGGGCCATGGCTTCTGAAAAACTGTTTTTT. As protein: CSVGAMASEKLFF.

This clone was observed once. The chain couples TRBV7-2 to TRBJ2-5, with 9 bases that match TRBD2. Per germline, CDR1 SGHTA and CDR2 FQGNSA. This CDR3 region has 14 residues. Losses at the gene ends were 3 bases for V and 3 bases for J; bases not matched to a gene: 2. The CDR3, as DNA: TGTGCCAGCAGCTTTGCGGGGGGGGAAGAGACCCAGTACTTC. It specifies CASSFAGGEETQYF.

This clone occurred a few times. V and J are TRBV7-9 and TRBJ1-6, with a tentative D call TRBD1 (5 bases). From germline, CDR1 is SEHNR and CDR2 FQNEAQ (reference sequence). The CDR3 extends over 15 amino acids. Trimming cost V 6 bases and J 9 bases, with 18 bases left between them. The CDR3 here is CASSFDSPKGSPLHF. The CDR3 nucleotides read TGTGCCAGCAGTTTTGACAGCCCTAAGGGTTCACCCCTCCACTTT.

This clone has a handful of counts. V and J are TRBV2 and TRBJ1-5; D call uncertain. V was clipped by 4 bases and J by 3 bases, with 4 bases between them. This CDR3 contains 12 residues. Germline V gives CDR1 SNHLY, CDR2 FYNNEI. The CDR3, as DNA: TGTGCCAGCAGTGCAGACAATCAGCCCCAGCATTTT. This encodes CASSADNQPQHF.

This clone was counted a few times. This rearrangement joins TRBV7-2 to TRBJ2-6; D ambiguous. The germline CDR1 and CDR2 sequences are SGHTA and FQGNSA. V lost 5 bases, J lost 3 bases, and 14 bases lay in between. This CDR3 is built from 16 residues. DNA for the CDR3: TGTGCCAGCAGCGTCTGGGAAGGGAATGGGGCCAACGTCCTGACTTTC. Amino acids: CASSVWEGNGANVLTF.

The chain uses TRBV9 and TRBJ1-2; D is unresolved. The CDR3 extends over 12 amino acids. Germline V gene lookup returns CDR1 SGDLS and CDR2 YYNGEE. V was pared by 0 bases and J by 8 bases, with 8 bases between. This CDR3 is CASSVGVGGYTF. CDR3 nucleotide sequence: TGTGCCAGCAGCGTAGGGGTCGGCGGCTACACCTTC.

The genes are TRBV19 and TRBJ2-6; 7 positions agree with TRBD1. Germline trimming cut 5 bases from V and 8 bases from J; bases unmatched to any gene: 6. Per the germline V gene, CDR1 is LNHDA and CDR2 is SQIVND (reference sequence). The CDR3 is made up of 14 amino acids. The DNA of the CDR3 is TGTGCCAGTAGTCCCACAGGGGTAACCAACGTCCTGACTTTC. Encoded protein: CASSPTGVTNVLTF.

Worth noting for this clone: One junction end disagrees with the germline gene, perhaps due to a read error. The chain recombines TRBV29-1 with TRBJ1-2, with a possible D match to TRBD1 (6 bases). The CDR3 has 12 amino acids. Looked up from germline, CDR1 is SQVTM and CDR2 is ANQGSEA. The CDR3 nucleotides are TGCAGCGTTGAAGCCCGCATGCAGGGGATTGGCTTC. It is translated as CSVEARMQGIGF.

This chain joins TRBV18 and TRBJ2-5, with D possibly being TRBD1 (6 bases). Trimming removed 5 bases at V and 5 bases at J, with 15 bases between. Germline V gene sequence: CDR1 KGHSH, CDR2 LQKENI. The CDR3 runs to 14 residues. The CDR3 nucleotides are TGTGCCAGCTCATACACGCAGGGGTCGGAGACCCAGTACTTC. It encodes CASSYTQGSETQYF.

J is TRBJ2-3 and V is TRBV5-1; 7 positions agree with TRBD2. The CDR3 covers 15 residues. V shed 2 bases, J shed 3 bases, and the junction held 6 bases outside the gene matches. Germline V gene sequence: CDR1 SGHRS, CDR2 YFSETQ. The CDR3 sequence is CASSLWEGSTDTQYF. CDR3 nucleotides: TGCGCCAGCAGCTTATGGGAGGGCTCTACAGATACGCAGTATTTT.

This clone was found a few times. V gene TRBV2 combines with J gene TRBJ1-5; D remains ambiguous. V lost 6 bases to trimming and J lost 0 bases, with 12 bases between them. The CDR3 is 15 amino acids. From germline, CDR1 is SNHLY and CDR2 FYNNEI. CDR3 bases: TGTGCCAGCAGCCTGCAGGTTATTAGCAATCAGCCCCAGCATTTT. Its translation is CASSLQVISNQPQHF.

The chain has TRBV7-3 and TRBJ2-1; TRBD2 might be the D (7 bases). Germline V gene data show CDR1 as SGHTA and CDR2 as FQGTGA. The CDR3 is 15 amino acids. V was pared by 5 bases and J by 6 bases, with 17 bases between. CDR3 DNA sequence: TGTGCCAGCAGCCCGAGGGGGGGCCGTTCCAATGAGCAGTTCTTC. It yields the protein CASSPRGGRSNEQFF.

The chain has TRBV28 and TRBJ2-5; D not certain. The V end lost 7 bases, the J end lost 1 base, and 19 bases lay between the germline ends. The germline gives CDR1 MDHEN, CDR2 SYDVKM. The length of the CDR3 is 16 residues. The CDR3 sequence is CASTLGRAGLQETQYF. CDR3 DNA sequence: TGTGCCAGCACACTTGGCCGGGCAGGCCTCCAAGAGACCCAGTACTTC.

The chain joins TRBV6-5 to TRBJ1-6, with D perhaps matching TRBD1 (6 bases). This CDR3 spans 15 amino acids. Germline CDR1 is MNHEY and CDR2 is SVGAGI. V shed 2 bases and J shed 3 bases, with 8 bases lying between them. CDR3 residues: CASSYSRGYNSPLHF. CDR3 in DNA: TGTGCCAGCAGTTACAGCAGGGGCTATAATTCACCCCTCCACTTT.

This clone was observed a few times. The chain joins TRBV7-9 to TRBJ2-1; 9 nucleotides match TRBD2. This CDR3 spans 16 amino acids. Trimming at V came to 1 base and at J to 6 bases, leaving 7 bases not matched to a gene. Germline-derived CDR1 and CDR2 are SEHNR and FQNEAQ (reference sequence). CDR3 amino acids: CASSLGPGLASNEQFF. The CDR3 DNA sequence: TGTGCCAGCAGCTTAGGTCCGGGACTAGCCTCCAATGAGCAGTTCTTC.

CDR3 in DNA: TGTGCCAGCAGTTTAGACAGCCCTACCTTCCATGAAGCTTTCTTT. This codes for CASSLDSPTFHEAFF. The genes are TRBV27 and TRBJ1-1, with D possibly being TRBD1 (5 bases). The CDR3 covers 15 residues. V was shortened by 2 bases and J by 7 bases, with 17 bases between the two germline ends. Germline V gives CDR1 MNHEY, CDR2 SMNVEV (reference sequence).

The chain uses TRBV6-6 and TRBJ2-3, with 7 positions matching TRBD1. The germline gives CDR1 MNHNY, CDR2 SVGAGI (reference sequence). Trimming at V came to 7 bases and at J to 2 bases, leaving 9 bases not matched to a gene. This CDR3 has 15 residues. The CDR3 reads CASKGAGDNTDTQYF. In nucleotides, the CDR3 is TGTGCCAGCAAGGGGGCAGGGGATAACACAGATACGCAGTATTTT.